The 29 T cell receptor beta chains listed next were all sequenced from one sample in a study of shared clonotypes between healthy human individuals. The repertoire was sequenced with immunoSEQ multiplex PCR; TCRdb's copy has only in-frame clones and lacks some. The profile shows 1,400,000 or so clones, 98% to 99% of them singletons. The material sequenced was naive CD4+ T cells sorted from blood. Subset specified: CD45RA+ positively selected. These receptor sequences come from a man aged 25 to 45 in good health.

Remarks on this clone: One end of the junction varies from germline; a read error may be responsible. The chain is built from TRBV7-7 and TRBJ2-7; 7 bases align to TRBD2. This CDR3 region has 17 residues. In germline, CDR1 is SSHAT, CDR2 FNYEAQ (reference sequence). CDR3 nucleotides: TGTGCTAGCAGCTTTCAGGGACTACACCTACTTTCGGGGGAGCAGTACTTC. It codes for CASSFQGLHLLSGEQYF.

This clone showed up just once. V is TRBV30 and J is TRBJ1-2; TRBD1 aligns across 9 bases. Per germline, CDR1 GTSNPN and CDR2 SVGIG (reference sequence). The V and J ends lost 4 bases and 2 bases, in that order; junction bases with no gene match: 2. CDR3 length: 13 residues. The CDR3 DNA reads as TGTGCCTGGACCGGACAGGGGAACTATGGCTACACCTTC. Its protein product is CAWTGQGNYGYTF. The complete variable domain, with remaining parts taken from reference TRBV30 and TRBJ1-2, reads SQTIHQWPATLVQPVGSPLSLECTVEGTSNPNLYWYRQAAGRGLQLLFYSVGIGQISSEVPQNLSASRPQDRQFILSSKKLLLSDSGFYLCAWTGQGNYGYTFGSGTRLTVV.

The V and J genes are TRBV5-6 and TRBJ1-4; D is unresolved. The CDR3 sequence is 14 residues long. Trimming removed 3 bases at V and 5 bases at J, with 11 bases between. Germline assignment: CDR1 SGHDT and CDR2 YYEEEE. In nucleotides, the CDR3 is TGTGCCAGCAGCTCCCCCGACGGAAATGAAAAACTGTTTTTT. This gives the protein CASSSPDGNEKLFF.

This chain connects TRBV10-2 to TRBJ1-1, with 7 bases aligning to TRBD1. CDR1 and CDR2 from the germline V gene are WSHSY and SAAADI. This CDR3 comprises 14 residues. The trim removed 10 bases at V and 1 base at J, leaving 9 bases unmatched. The CDR3 is CATDREGANTEAFF. The CDR3 DNA sequence: TGCGCCACCGACCGGGAGGGGGCGAACACTGAAGCTTTCTTT.

The chain is built from TRBV5-1 and TRBJ2-1; a weak D match, TRBD2 (5 bases). Deletions cut 4 bases from V and 2 bases from J, with 19 bases between. Germline V gives CDR1 SGHRS, CDR2 YFSETQ. The CDR3 is 17 residues long. The CDR3 is CASSPTRGESPYNEQFF. The CDR3, as DNA: TGCGCCAGCAGCCCGACACGTGGGGAGTCGCCCTACAATGAGCAGTTCTTC.

J is TRBJ2-2 and V is TRBV11-3; TRBD1 is a possible D gene (5 bases). Germline V CDR1 and CDR2: SGHNT, YENEEA. This CDR3 has 13 amino acids. The V and J ends lost 3 bases and 5 bases respectively, with 7 bases between them. The chain's CDR3 is CASSFRGTGELFF. The CDR3, as DNA: TGTGCCAGCAGCTTTAGGGGAACCGGGGAGCTGTTTTTT.

The gene calls are TRBV6-6 and TRBJ2-5, with TRBD2 matching over 14 bases. The CDR3 is made up of 14 amino acids. The germline gives CDR1 MNHNY, CDR2 SVGAGI (reference sequence). V trimming: 6 bases; J trimming: 4 bases; junction bases outside the gene matches: 1. The CDR3 reads CASRGLAGVETQYF. The CDR3, as DNA: TGTGCCAGCAGGGGACTAGCGGGAGTAGAGACCCAGTACTTC.

About this clone: This specimen includes other DNA sequences encoding the same CDR3. This rearrangement joins TRBV18 to TRBJ2-7; TRBD2 might be the D (5 bases). The germline V and J ends were trimmed by 3 bases and 2 bases, with 8 bases remaining between them. Germline V gives CDR1 KGHSH, CDR2 LQKENI. The length of the CDR3 is 13 residues. CDR3 sequence reads: CASSPRETYEQYF. CDR3 nucleotides: TGTGCCAGCTCACCTCGGGAAACCTACGAGCAGTACTTC.

The gene calls are TRBV28 and TRBJ2-7; D not resolved. Germline CDR1 reads MDHEN; CDR2 reads SYDVKM. There are 14 residues in the CDR3. V gave up 4 bases and J gave up 0 bases, with 10 bases separating them. In nucleotides, the CDR3 is TGTGCCAGCAGTTACGACTGGGCCTCCTACGAGCAGTACTTC. Protein product: CASSYDWASYEQYF.

The chain joins TRBV5-1 to TRBJ1-2; TRBD1 matches at 8 bases. This CDR3 has 16 amino acids. CDR1 and CDR2 from the germline V gene are SGHRS and YFSETQ. After removal of 0 bases from V and 5 bases from J, the junction contained 9 bases not matched to a gene. The DNA of the CDR3 is TGCGCCAGCAGCTTGGTTCCAGGGGGCAGAGAGTATGGCTACACCTTC. Amino acid sequence: CASSLVPGGREYGYTF.

The genes are TRBV10-3 and TRBJ2-7, with TRBD1 matching 9 bases. CDR1 and CDR2 (germline): ENHRY, SYGVKD. This CDR3 comprises 15 residues. With V trimmed by 8 bases and J by 5 bases, 13 bases remained unmatched. CDR3 protein: CAISPRGTGSHEQYF. In DNA form, the CDR3 reads TGTGCCATCTCCCCAAGGGGGACAGGGTCACACGAGCAGTACTTC.

This chain links TRBV28 with TRBJ1-5; D is possibly TRBD1 (6 bases). The CDR3 has 14 residues. The germline gives CDR1 MDHEN, CDR2 SYDVKM. V was shortened by 3 bases and J by 5 bases, with 11 bases between the two germline ends. In DNA, the CDR3 is TGTGCCAGCAGTTTGCAGGACAGATATCAGCCCCAGCATTTT. This sequence encodes CASSLQDRYQPQHF.

J is TRBJ2-7 and V is TRBV21-1; the table's D gene call, TRBD1, was not cross checked with the DNA. TRBV21-1 is a listed pseudogene. The CDR3 totals 15 residues. The CDR3 here is CASSSQDRRTYEQYF. The CDR3 coding sequence is TGTGCCAGCAGCTCACAGGACAGGCGTACCTACGAGCAGTACTTC.

The V gene is TRBV5-1, the J gene TRBJ1-1; no clear D. Trimming took off 6 bases at V and 2 bases at J, with 11 bases between the two ends. There are 13 residues in the CDR3. Germline assignment: CDR1 SGHRS and CDR2 YFSETQ. CDR3 region: CASMLGGNTEAFF. The CDR3 DNA is TGCGCCAGCATGCTTGGCGGAAACACTGAAGCTTTCTTT.

The chain combines TRBV28 with TRBJ1-2, with 12 bases matching TRBD1. Germline values: CDR1 MDHEN, CDR2 SYDVKM. This CDR3 is built from 15 residues. Trimming removed 2 bases from V and 6 bases from J; junction bases left unmatched: 4. The CDR3 region is CASSLGTGGRNGYTF. The CDR3 region has the DNA TGTGCCAGCAGTTTAGGGACAGGGGGCAGAAATGGCTACACCTTC.

The V and J genes are TRBV6-4 and TRBJ1-5, with D unresolved. V was shortened by 6 bases and J by 4 bases, with 10 bases between the two germline ends. The germline gives CDR1 MRHNA, CDR2 SNTAGT. This CDR3 spans 13 amino acids. CDR3 amino acids: CASSVAENQPQHF. CDR3 nucleotide sequence: TGTGCCAGCAGCGTGGCAGAGAATCAGCCCCAGCATTTT.

This chain uses TRBV4-1 with TRBJ2-5; tentatively, D is TRBD2 (5 bases). There are 16 residues in the CDR3. The germline V gene encodes CDR1 MGHRA and CDR2 YSYEKL. Trimming stripped 1 base from V and 4 bases from J, with 16 bases between. The CDR3 region is CASSQVPALVAETQYF. DNA of the CDR3: TGCGCCAGCAGCCAAGTTCCCGCACTAGTTGCAGAGACCCAGTACTTC.

The chain recombines TRBV2 with TRBJ2-1; 7 bases fit TRBD2. Germline V gene sequence: CDR1 SNHLY, CDR2 FYNNEI. The CDR3 totals 16 residues. V was pared by 11 bases and J by 0 bases, with 13 bases of the junction left unmatched. This chain's CDR3 is CAGWMEGLSSYNEQFF. DNA of the CDR3: TGTGCCGGGTGGATGGAGGGACTAAGCTCCTACAATGAGCAGTTCTTC.

V is TRBV7-9 and J is TRBJ1-4; 8 nucleotides agree with TRBD1. CDR1 and CDR2 (germline): SEHNR, FQNEAQ (reference sequence). The ends lost 5 bases at V and 5 bases at J; junction bases unmatched: 7. The CDR3 is 15 amino acids. For the CDR3, the DNA is TGTGCCAGCAGCCCTGGGACAGGTTGGAATGAAAAACTGTTTTTT. This translates into CASSPGTGWNEKLFF.

V gene TRBV5-4 combines with J gene TRBJ2-7, with 8 positions matching TRBD1. This CDR3 region has 16 residues. The V gene end was trimmed by 0 bases and the J gene end by 4 bases; junction bases not matched to a gene: 9. CDR1 is SGHNT, CDR2 YYREEE, per germline (reference sequence). In DNA form, the CDR3 reads TGTGCCAGCAGCTTGGCCGAAGCAGGGGGCGGGTACGAGCAGTACTTC. Translating it yields CASSLAEAGGGYEQYF.

V usage is TRBV5-1 and J usage is TRBJ2-3, with 8 positions matching TRBD2. In germline, CDR1 is SGHRS, CDR2 YFSETQ. The CDR3 runs to 16 residues. J gave up 0 bases and V 3 bases, and 6 bases lay outside the gene matches. Here the CDR3 reads CASSSGLETSTDTQYF. The CDR3 nucleotides are TGCGCCAGCAGCTCGGGACTAGAAACTAGCACAGATACGCAGTATTTT.

In its sample, this clone was seen once. The chain is built from TRBV30 and TRBJ2-7; 15 positions agree with TRBD2. Germline CDR1 GTSNPN, CDR2 SVGIG (reference sequence). The CDR3 spans 16 residues. Trimming cost V 2 bases and J 3 bases; bases outside gene matches: 5. The CDR3 sequence: CAWSIGTSGRYYEQYF. CDR3 coding DNA: TGTGCCTGGAGTATTGGGACTAGCGGGAGGTACTACGAGCAGTACTTC. The full variable domain, rest sourced from reference TRBV30 and TRBJ2-7, is SQTIHQWPATLVQPVGSPLSLECTVEGTSNPNLYWYRQAAGRGLQLLFYSVGIGQISSEVPQNLSASRPQDRQFILSSKKLLLSDSGFYLCAWSIGTSGRYYEQYFGPGTRLTVT.

The table lists this clone with a count of one. The chain couples TRBV5-1 to TRBJ2-1; 8 bases map to TRBD2. With V trimmed by 5 bases and J by 7 bases, 14 bases remained unmatched. CDR1 and CDR2 from the germline V gene are SGHRS and YFSETQ. The CDR3 is made up of 16 amino acids. CDR3 loop: CASSGSPGLVRNEQFF. CDR3 nucleotides: TGCGCCAGCAGTGGTAGCCCGGGACTAGTTAGAAATGAGCAGTTCTTC. The full variable domain, in which reference TRBV5-1 and TRBJ2-1 provide the parts outside the CDR3, is KAGVTQTPRYLIKTRGQQVTLSCSPISGHRSVSWYQQTPGQGLQFLFEYFSETQRNKGNFPGRFSGRQFSNSRSEMNVSTLELGDSALYLCASSGSPGLVRNEQFFGPGTRLTVL.

V is TRBV10-1 and J is TRBJ2-5, with unresolved D. The CDR3 is 15 residues long. The germline gives CDR1 WNHNN, CDR2 SYGVQD (reference sequence). Trimming cost V 4 bases and J 5 bases, with 17 bases left between them. CDR3 in amino acids: CASSGAYPQDETQYF. CDR3 DNA sequence: TGCGCCAGCAGTGGGGCATATCCTCAAGACGAGACCCAGTACTTC.

The chain recombines TRBV2 with TRBJ2-2; 12 bases fit TRBD2. The CDR3 contains 15 residues. Germline CDR1 is SNHLY and CDR2 is FYNNEI. V trimming: 6 bases; J trimming: 1 base; junction bases outside the gene matches: 0. The CDR3 protein is CASRGLAGNTGELFF. The DNA of the CDR3 is TGTGCCAGCAGGGGACTAGCGGGGAACACCGGGGAGCTGTTTTTT.

This clone was observed once. The V gene is TRBV5-1, the J gene TRBJ2-7, with 8 bases aligning to TRBD2. V dropped 0 bases and J dropped 6; count of bases not matched to a gene: 2. The length of the CDR3 is 13 residues. Germline V gives CDR1 SGHRS, CDR2 YFSETQ. This CDR3 is CASSLAGGFEQYF. The CDR3 coding sequence is TGCGCCAGCAGCTTGGCGGGGGGGTTCGAGCAGTACTTC.

V usage is TRBV5-1 and J usage is TRBJ2-5; TRBD1 is a possible D gene (6 bases). The CDR3 is made up of 15 amino acids. Germline CDR1 is SGHRS and CDR2 is YFSETQ. V was pared by 2 bases and J by 2 bases, with 13 bases between. The DNA of the CDR3 is TGCGCCAGCAGCTTCGACAGGAGTAATCAAGAGACCCAGTACTTC. It codes for CASSFDRSNQETQYF.

Concerning this clone: This sample includes further DNA sequences coding for the same CDR3. V gene TRBV2 combines with J gene TRBJ2-7, with D unclear. The CDR3 is made up of 13 amino acids. The V gene's germline CDR1 is SNHLY and CDR2 FYNNEI. Trimming cost V 3 bases and J 7 bases, with 13 bases left between them. The chain's CDR3 is CASSESQLGEQYF. The CDR3 region has the DNA TGTGCCAGCAGTGAGTCCCAGCTTGGAGAGCAGTACTTC.

The V call is TRBV28, the J call TRBJ2-7; D unclear. Trimming cost V 5 bases and J 7 bases, with 15 bases left between them. This CDR3 region has 13 residues. From germline, CDR1 is MDHEN and CDR2 SYDVKM. The CDR3 is CASSEQPDGEQYF. The CDR3 coding sequence is TGTGCCAGCAGTGAACAGCCCGACGGGGAGCAGTACTTC.